These 8 T cell receptor beta chains were all obtained from the same sample, sequenced in a study of shared clonotypes between healthy human individuals. Naive CD8 cells lacked CD45RO, underwent positive selection for CCR7 and left out terminally differentiated effector memory CD45RA+ cells. Profiled with immunoSEQ multiplex PCR; TCRdb holds only in-frame clones, not every one. The sample lists a few million clones; roughly 93% were seen once. Input material: naive CD8+ T cells from PBMCs. The receptors originated from a man aged 18 to 29 in good health. Some clones in this sample may be carry-over from other donors' samples.

The V gene is TRBV6-5, the J gene TRBJ2-7, with 7 bases fitting TRBD1. The CDR3 spans 12 residues. Germline assignment: CDR1 MNHEY and CDR2 SVGAGI. V dropped 5 bases and J dropped 5; count of bases not matched to a gene: 3. The CDR3 DNA sequence: TGTGCCAGCAGTCAACAGGGGAACGAGCAGTACTTC. It yields the protein CASSQQGNEQYF.

The V and J genes are TRBV27 and TRBJ2-7; D might be TRBD1 (6 bases). CDR1 MNHEY and CDR2 SMNVEV come from the germline V gene (reference sequence). The length of the CDR3 is 13 residues. Deletions cut 7 bases from V and 5 bases from J, with 15 bases between. CDR3 in DNA: TGTGCCAGCATCGTGGTAGGGGGAAACGAGCAGTACTTC. This gives the protein CASIVVGGNEQYF.

J is TRBJ2-7 and V is TRBV7-4; weak D call: TRBD2 (6 bases). The germline V and J ends were trimmed by 3 bases and 7 bases, with 37 bases remaining between them. The CDR3 consists of 21 residues. Germline loops: CDR1 SGHVT, CDR2 SQSDAQ. The CDR3 bases are TGTGCCAGCAGCTTGAAGGTACTCCCTTACGTCAAACCAACCTGGGCGGGAGAGCAGTACTTC. It specifies CASSLKVLPYVKPTWAGEQYF. The full variable domain, rest sourced from reference TRBV7-4 and TRBJ2-7, is GAGVSQSPRYKVAKRGRDVALRCDSISGHVTLYWYRQTLGQGSEVLTYSQSDAQRDKSGRPSGRFSAERPERSVSTLKIQRTEQGDSAVYLCASSLKVLPYVKPTWAGEQYFGPGTRLTVT.

The DNA of the CDR3 is TGCGCCAGCAGCCAAGGGATTTCGGGGGACAATGAGCAGTTCTTC. The encoded protein is CASSQGISGDNEQFF. This chain connects TRBV4-3 to TRBJ2-1, with D perhaps matching TRBD2 (6 bases). The V gene's germline CDR1 is LGHNA and CDR2 YSLEER. V lost 1 base, J lost 5 bases, and 12 bases lay in between. This CDR3 has 15 amino acids.

The gene calls are TRBV7-9 and TRBJ2-7; D is unclear. V lost 5 bases and J 3 bases, leaving 5 bases between the germline ends. The CDR3 has 11 amino acids. The germline gives CDR1 SEHNR, CDR2 FQNEAQ (reference sequence). This CDR3 is CASSAIYEQYF. In DNA form, the CDR3 reads TGTGCCAGCAGCGCGATCTACGAGCAGTACTTC.

The chain combines TRBV28 with TRBJ2-7; D is uncertain. The length of the CDR3 is 16 residues. Germline assignment: CDR1 MDHEN and CDR2 SYDVKM. Trimming left V 2 bases short and J 0 bases short, with 14 bases between. The DNA of the CDR3 is TGTGCCAGCAGTTTAAATGTACATCGGAACTCCTACGAGCAGTACTTC. Residues: CASSLNVHRNSYEQYF.

A single count supports this clone. CDR3 loop: CASSQTTGRGNSYEQYF. CDR3 bases: TGCGCCAGCAGTCAAACAACAGGCAGGGGAAACTCCTACGAGCAGTACTTC. This chain connects TRBV23-1 to TRBJ2-7, with TRBD1 as a possible D gene (6 bases). TRBV23-1 is an ORF, with its function uncertain. The CDR3 sequence is 17 residues long. Trimming removed 2 bases from V and 0 bases from J, with 17 bases in between.

V gene TRBV7-9 combines with J gene TRBJ2-2; tentatively, D is TRBD2 (6 bases). Germline V gene lookup returns CDR1 SEHNR and CDR2 FQNEAQ (reference sequence). CDR3 length: 16 residues. Trimming removed 1 base at V and 3 bases at J, with 12 bases between. CDR3 region: CASSLGWRDYTGELFF. The CDR3, as DNA: TGTGCCAGCAGCTTAGGGTGGCGGGACTACACCGGGGAGCTGTTTTTT.